This is a list of T cell receptor beta chains from one sample in a study of beta chain features in type 1 diabetes. The protocol was immunoSEQ multiplex PCR, while the TCRdb copy is restricted to in-frame clones and leaves out a portion. The repertoire includes about 660,000 clones, more than 12% of them detected once, and approximately 0.042% sits in the top ten. Source material: naive CD4+ T cells from blood. These receptors all come from a young man with type 1 diabetes. Each CDR3 is given with its conserved first and last residue. The D gene is left open where the match is weak. Only some rows state a clone size, as once, few, many or a class for expanded clones.

J gene,V gene,clone size,D gene,CDR3 protein,CDR3 DNA
TRBJ1-5,TRBV15,-,-,CATSREPLGGGNQPQHF,TGTGCCACCAGCCGCGAACCCCTGGGGGGAGGCAATCAGCCCCAGCATTTT
TRBJ2-7,TRBV5-1,-,TRBD1,CASSSGTGSSYEQYF,TGCGCCAGCAGCTCCGGGACAGGGTCATCCTACGAGCAGTACTTC
TRBJ1-5,TRBV2,-,-,CASSGENQPQHF,TGTGCCAGCAGCGGAGAAAATCAGCCCCAGCATTTT
TRBJ1-1,TRBV5-1,-,-,CASSLDYLNTEAFF,TGCGCCAGCAGCTTGGATTATCTGAACACTGAAGCTTTCTTT
TRBJ1-4,TRBV9,-,TRBD1,CASSGLTGTGNEKLFF,TGTGCCAGCAGCGGGTTGACCGGGACAGGAAATGAAAAACTGTTTTTT
TRBJ1-2,TRBV29-1,-,TRBD1,CSAGTGINYGYTF,TGCAGCGCCGGGACAGGGATTAACTATGGCTACACCTTC
TRBJ2-1,TRBV28,few,-,CASSKTPDKEQFF,TGTGCCAGCAGTAAGACTCCCGATAAGGAGCAGTTCTTC
TRBJ1-1,TRBV18,few,-,CASSPLDEREAFF,TGTGCCAGCTCACCACTTGACGAGAGAGAAGCTTTCTTT
TRBJ1-2,TRBV6-6,few,-,CASSYSSGARGYTF,TGTGCCAGCAGTTACTCCTCGGGGGCGCGAGGCTACACCTTC
TRBJ1-4,TRBV5-1,-,-,CASSPTVNEKLFF,TGCGCCAGCAGCCCGACGGTTAATGAAAAACTGTTTTTT
TRBJ1-2,TRBV4-3,-,TRBD1,CASSQTGGTYGYTF,TGCGCCAGCAGCCAGACAGGGGGTACCTATGGCTACACCTTC
TRBJ2-5,TRBV5-1,few,-,CASSLAQGLQETQYF,TGCGCCAGCAGCTTGGCCCAGGGCCTACAAGAGACCCAGTACTTC
TRBJ2-2,TRBV7-6,-,TRBD2,CASGVAGRPNTGELFF,TGTGCCAGCGGAGTAGCGGGGAGACCGAACACCGGGGAGCTGTTTTTT
TRBJ2-7,TRBV30,few,TRBD2,CAWSSGGEQYF,TGTGCCTGGAGTTCGGGGGGCGAGCAGTACTTC
TRBJ1-2,TRBV29-1,-,TRBD1,CSVDRESYGYTF,TGCAGCGTCGACAGGGAGAGCTATGGCTACACCTTC
TRBJ2-5,TRBV5-1,few,TRBD1,CASSPGQLQETQYF,TGCGCCAGCAGCCCGGGACAGCTCCAAGAGACCCAGTACTTC
TRBJ1-1,TRBV30,few,-,CAWGDPGAFF,TGTGCCTGGGGGGACCCGGGGGCTTTCTTT
TRBJ2-2,TRBV5-1,few,-,CASGSDRIAGELFF,TGCGCCAGCGGCAGTGACAGGATCGCCGGGGAGCTGTTTTTT
TRBJ2-1,TRBV6-5,few,TRBD2,CASSPPGTSSGEQFF,TGTGCCAGCAGTCCTCCCGGGACTAGCAGCGGTGAGCAGTTCTTC
TRBJ2-5,TRBV29-1,few,-,CSVEVGNRETQYF,TGCAGCGTTGAAGTAGGGAATCGAGAGACCCAGTACTTC
TRBJ2-3,TRBV28,-,-,CASSFPPRRTVQSADTQYF,TGTGCCAGCAGTTTCCCCCCACGGAGGACGGTGCAGAGCGCAGATACGCAGTATTTT
TRBJ2-3,TRBV27,-,TRBD1,CASSLRGQGPDTQYF,TGTGCCAGCAGTTTAAGGGGACAGGGGCCTGATACGCAGTATTTT
TRBJ1-1,TRBV5-1,-,-,CASSSPRIGGTEAFF,TGCGCCAGCAGCTCTCCGAGGATAGGAGGAACTGAAGCTTTCTTT
TRBJ2-1,TRBV6-5,-,TRBD2,CASTTGGINEQFF,TGTGCCAGCACCACGGGAGGGATCAATGAGCAGTTCTTC
TRBJ2-7,TRBV28,-,TRBD2,CASSSPGGEYEQYF,TGTGCCAGCAGTTCGCCGGGAGGGGAGTACGAGCAGTACTTC
TRBJ2-6,TRBV5-4,-,-,CASSLEAGRSSGANVLTF,TGTGCCAGCAGCTTAGAGGCAGGTCGATCCTCTGGGGCCAACGTCCTGACTTTC
TRBJ1-5,TRBV30,-,-,CAWSVQGSLAQHF,TGTGCCTGGAGTGTTCAAGGGTCGTTGGCCCAGCATTTT
TRBJ2-7,TRBV9,-,TRBD2,CASSVGVGAGGFHEQYF,TGTGCCAGCAGCGTAGGAGTCGGAGCGGGAGGGTTCCACGAGCAGTACTTC
TRBJ2-4,TRBV6-5,few,-,CASSYSGQAGNIQYF,TGTGCCAGCAGTTACTCAGGGCAGGCAGGAAACATTCAGTACTTC
TRBJ2-7,TRBV4-1,-,-,CASSQERRYEQYF,TGCGCCAGCAGCCAAGAGAGAAGGTACGAGCAGTACTTC
TRBJ2-7,TRBV4-3,few,-,CASSQEGGSEQYF,TGCGCCAGCAGCCAAGAAGGCGGCAGCGAGCAGTACTTC